Following are 21 T cell receptor beta chains from one sample sequenced in a study of tumor-infiltrating lymphocytes in primary liver carcinoma (TCRdb year 2017). The instrument given in TCRdb is Illumina HiSeq 2500. TCRbeta-specific cDNA was reverse-transcribed from 500 ng total RNA using a constant-region primer and ProtoScript II reverse transcriptase. Three nested multiplex PCR rounds, following a slightly modified ARM-PCR procedure, were used to build the TCRbeta libraries. Multiplex TRBV1-TRBV30 forward primers and a Cbeta reverse primer were used in the first two PCR rounds, each of which was run for approximately 10 cycles. The public reads were reprocessed in TCRdb via fastp at Q25 and MiXCR, keeping in-frame beta chains. CDR3 protein sequences are deduplicated, and each keeps its most common genes and DNA. The sample table records roughly 180,000 distinct CDR3 sequences; about 60% of these occur just once. About 72% of the sample is held by the ten biggest clonotypes.

Blood RNA was extracted from unsorted whole blood using TRIzol reagent, and germline DNA was obtained with the DNeasy Blood & Tissue kit. Sequenced: peripheral blood. Receptors originate from a man aged 40-49 years with primary liver carcinoma and hepatitis B virus infection.

A remark on this clonotype: With a much larger clone just one base away, this may be a read error. V and J are TRBV29-1 and TRBJ2-7, with TRBD1 matching over 7 bases. The CDR3 contains 11 residues. V lost 7 bases to trimming and J lost 7 bases; unmatched junction nucleotides: 7. Germline V CDR1 and CDR2: SQVTM, ANQGSEA. The CDR3 coding sequence is TGCAGCGGTACACAGGGGTGTGAGCAGTACTTC. Translating gives CSGTQGCEQYF.

V and J are TRBV6-1 and TRBJ2-1; D call uncertain. V was cut by 7 bases and J by 4 bases, with 11 bases left in between. The CDR3 is 13 residues long. The germline CDR1 and CDR2 sequences are MNHNS and SASEGT. In DNA, the CDR3 is TGTGCCAGCAATAGGGATAGGTACAATGAGCAGTTCTTC. This sequence encodes CASNRDRYNEQFF.

This clonotype has a single count. The chain has TRBV7-9 and TRBJ2-7, with D unresolved. The V end was cut by 1 base, the J end by 0 bases, with 10 bases between. Germline V gives CDR1 SEHNR, CDR2 FQNEAQ (reference sequence). CDR3 length: 15 residues. CDR3 region: CASSLGGVLSYEQYF. CDR3 sequence (DNA): TGTGCCAGCAGCTTAGGTGGGGTACTCTCCTACGAGCAGTACTTC.

This clonotype was seen only once. The junction differs from germline at one of its ends, possibly a read error. This chain uses TRBV6-6 with TRBJ2-2; 13 bases map to TRBD2. CDR3 length equals 18 residues. The germline gives CDR1 MNHNY, CDR2 SVGAGI (reference sequence). The CDR3 spells CASSYSRTSGSNTGKLFF. The CDR3 nucleotides read TGTGCCAGCAGTTACTCTAGGACTAGCGGGAGTAACACCGGGAAGCTGTTTTTT.

In its sample, this clonotype was seen once. An end of the junction does not agree with germline; a read error may underlie this. This sequence joins TRBV11-2 and TRBJ1-2; possibly TRBD1 for D (6 bases). Germline V gene data show CDR1 as SGHAT and CDR2 as FQNNGV. The CDR3 sequence is 15 residues long. The chain's CDR3 is CASSLVRGSYYGYTF. The CDR3 nucleotides read TGTGCCAGCAGCTTAGTAAGGGGGTCTTATTATGGCTACACTTTC.

The chain joins TRBV10-3 to TRBJ2-3, with 7 bases matching TRBD1. The CDR3 consists of 14 residues. Germline values: CDR1 ENHRY, CDR2 SYGVKD. Trimming at V came to 8 bases and at J to 2 bases, leaving 7 bases not matched to a gene. CDR3 bases: TGTGCCATCGGGGACAGCGGACTCACAGATACGCAGTATTTT. It specifies CAIGDSGLTDTQYF.

A remark on this clonotype: A much larger clone is a single base away; this may be a read error. The V call is TRBV6-1, the J call TRBJ1-2, with a weak D call TRBD1 (6 bases). Germline V CDR1 and CDR2: MNHNS, SASEGT. CDR3 length: 14 residues. DNA for the CDR3: TGTGCCAGCAATGAAGCCCGACAGGTCTATGGCTACACCTTC. Amino acids: CASNEARQVYGYTF.

A single count supports this clonotype. V and J are TRBV4-1 and TRBJ2-7; no definite D call. The length of the CDR3 is 16 residues. With 1 base removed from V and 1 base from J, the gap between germline ends came to 14 bases. Germline V lookup: CDR1 MGHRA, CDR2 YSYEKL. The CDR3: CASSQGHFIGSYEQYF. CDR3 coding DNA: TGCGCCAGCAGCCAAGGACACTTTATTGGGTCCTACGAGCAGTACTTC.

The sample holds many counts of this clonotype. This chain uses TRBV11-1 with TRBJ2-1; possibly TRBD2 for D (5 bases). Per germline, CDR1 SGHAT and CDR2 FQDESV (reference sequence). V shed 5 bases and J shed 8 bases, with 16 bases lying between them. This CDR3 is built from 14 residues. CDR3 nucleotide sequence: TGTGCCAGCAGCCCCATGAGGGTCGACGATGAGCAGTTCTTC. The encoded protein is CASSPMRVDDEQFF.

This clonotype has just one count. The CDR3 does not close with the conserved phenylalanine or tryptophan, likely indicating a read error. The rearrangement uses TRBV14 and TRBJ2-7; D perhaps matches TRBD2 (6 bases). The CDR3 totals 15 residues. Germline V gives CDR1 SGHDN, CDR2 FVKESK. Trimming removed 3 bases from V and 3 bases from J, with 15 bases in between. In DNA, the CDR3 is TGTGCCAGCAGCCACCAGCAGGGACTTTTCTACGAGCAGTACTTA. It yields the protein CASSHQQGLFYEQYL.

The genes are TRBV28 and TRBJ2-7; maybe TRBD2 (5 bases). The V and J ends lost 3 bases and 2 bases respectively, with 11 bases between them. CDR3 length: 14 amino acids. Germline-derived CDR1 and CDR2 are MDHEN and SYDVKM. The DNA of the CDR3 is TGTGCCAGCAGTTTCGGGAAGGCCACCTACGAGCAGTACTTC. This sequence encodes CASSFGKATYEQYF.

Of note for this clonotype: The junction and the germline gene differ at one end; a read error may be behind it. The chain joins TRBV11-2 to TRBJ2-7; D is possibly TRBD2 (5 bases). The CDR3 has 13 amino acids. CDR1 and CDR2 (germline): SGHAT, FQNNGV. CDR3 nucleotides: TGTGCCAGCAGCCTAGGACTGCTCTACGGGCAGTACTTC. As protein: CASSLGLLYGQYF.

Comment on this clonotype: A junction end diverges from the germline sequence, so it may reflect a read error. V is TRBV11-2 and J is TRBJ1-1; no clear D gene. This CDR3 is built from 15 residues. Germline values: CDR1 SGHAT, CDR2 FQNNGV. DNA of the CDR3: TGTGCCAGCAGCTTACGGAGGACGGGGAACATTGAAGCTTTCTTT. It is translated as CASSLRRTGNIEAFF. Variable domain in full (rest from reference TRBV11-2 and TRBJ1-1): EAGVAQSPRYKIIEKRQSVAFWCNPISGHATLYWYQQILGQGPKLLIQFQNNGVVDDSQLPKDRFSAERLKGVDSTLKIQPAKLEDSAVYLCASSLRRTGNIEAFFGQGTRLTVV.

This clonotype was observed a single time. This chain joins TRBV2 and TRBJ2-1; maybe TRBD2 (5 bases). The CDR3 sequence is 12 residues long. Germline assignment: CDR1 SNHLY and CDR2 FYNNEI. Trimming left V 8 bases short and J 6 bases short, with 11 bases between. The DNA for the CDR3 is TGTGCCAGCTATGGACTTTTCAATGAGCAGTTCTTC. Its translation: CASYGLFNEQFF.

On this clonotype itself: One junction end disagrees with the germline gene, perhaps due to a read error. V gene TRBV6-5 combines with J gene TRBJ2-7, with a weak D call TRBD2 (6 bases). CDR1 is MNHEY and CDR2 is SVGAGI in the germline V gene. The CDR3 contains 14 residues. CDR3: CASNYSREFYEQYF. The CDR3 DNA reads as TGTGCCAGCAATTACTCCCGGGAGTTCTACGAGCAGTACTTC.

Notes on this clonotype: At one end, the junction sequence differs from germline, possibly due to a read error. This chain connects TRBV12-3 or TRBV12-4 to TRBJ2-1; D is perhaps TRBD1 or TRBD2 (5 bases each). The CDR3 loop spans 15 amino acids. The CDR3 region is CASRAGTNSYSEQFF. The DNA for the CDR3 is TGTGCCAGCAGGGCCGGGACCAACTCCTACAGTGAGCAGTTCTTC.

As regards this clonotype: One junction end does not reproduce the germline sequence, and a read error may be involved. The rearrangement links TRBV5-1 to TRBJ2-1, with D possibly being TRBD1 or TRBD2 (5 bases each). Germline loops: CDR1 SGHRS, CDR2 YFSETQ. The length of the CDR3 is 18 residues. CDR3 loop: CASSWTRVGAGPPNEQFF. The CDR3 DNA reads TGCGCCAGCAGCTGGACGAGGGTCGGGGCAGGTCCGCCTAATGAGCAATTCTTC.

This clonotype was found a few times. As DNA, the CDR3 is TGTGCCAGCAGTTACCGGGGTGCGGCTTTCTTT. Its protein product is CASSYRGAAFF. The chain recombines TRBV6-2 or TRBV6-3 with TRBJ1-1; D unclear. CDR3 length: 11 amino acids. CDR1 and CDR2 from the germline V gene are MNHEY and SVGEGT. V lost 2 bases and J 11 bases, leaving 9 bases between the germline ends.

This clonotype was seen a handful of times. This chain links TRBV7-8 with TRBJ2-7; the D is unclear. The CDR3 length is 13 residues. Germline assignment: CDR1 SGHVS and CDR2 FQNEAQ. Deletions cut 4 bases from V and 6 bases from J, with 13 bases between. The CDR3 loop is CASSSGPAGEQYF. The DNA of the CDR3 is TGTGCCAGCAGCTCCGGACCAGCTGGCGAGCAGTACTTC.

In this sample, this clonotype turned up a few times. The chain joins TRBV12-3 or TRBV12-4 to TRBJ2-2, with D unclear. The CDR3 consists of 13 residues. V was pared by 5 bases and J by 5 bases, with 9 bases between. CDR3 residues: CASSIRTTGELFF. CDR3 nucleotide sequence: TGTGCCAGCAGTATACGGACGACCGGGGAGCTGTTTTTT.

The rearrangement links TRBV29-1 to TRBJ2-7; D is perhaps TRBD1 or TRBD2 (5 bases each). Germline loops: CDR1 SQVTM, CDR2 ANQGSEA. Trimming shortened V by 6 bases and J by 2 bases, and 14 bases separated the two germline ends. This CDR3 region has 13 residues. The CDR3, as DNA: TGCAGCGTACTCGGGACGGTCCCCTACGAGCAGTACTTC. As protein: CSVLGTVPYEQYF.